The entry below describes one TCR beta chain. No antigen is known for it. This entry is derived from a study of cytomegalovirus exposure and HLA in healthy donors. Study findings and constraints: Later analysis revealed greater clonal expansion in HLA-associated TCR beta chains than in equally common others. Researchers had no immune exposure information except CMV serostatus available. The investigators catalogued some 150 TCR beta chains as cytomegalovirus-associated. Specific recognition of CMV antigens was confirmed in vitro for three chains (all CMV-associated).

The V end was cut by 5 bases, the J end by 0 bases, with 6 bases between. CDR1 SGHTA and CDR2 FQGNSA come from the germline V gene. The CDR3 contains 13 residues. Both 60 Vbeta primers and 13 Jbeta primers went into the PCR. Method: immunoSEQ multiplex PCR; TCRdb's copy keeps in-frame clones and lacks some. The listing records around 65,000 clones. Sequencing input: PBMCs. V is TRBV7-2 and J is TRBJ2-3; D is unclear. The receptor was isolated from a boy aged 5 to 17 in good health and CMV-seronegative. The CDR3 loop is CASSKQSTDTQYF. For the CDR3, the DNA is TGTGCCAGCAGCAAACAGAGCACAGATACGCAGTATTTT.